Reported below is one T cell receptor (beta chain). The antigen is not known. The sample originates from a study of STAT3 mutations in large granular lymphocyte leukemia. Notes on the study in general: Suggested: STAT3 mutation was not the ancestral event for these clonal expansions. Every T-cell large granular lymphocyte leukemia patient had at least one immunodominant TCR beta clonotype. TCR clonotype switching after therapy occurred in about 35% of the 18 patients.

The CDR3 contains 15 residues. Germline loops: CDR1 SGHRS, CDR2 YFSETQ. V shed 5 bases and J shed 4 bases, with 18 bases lying between them. This table comes from immunoSEQ multiplex PCR, and its TCRdb copy is limited to in-frame clones, with some not included. The sample shows some 37,000 clones, about 88% of them seen only once. V is TRBV5-1 and J is TRBJ1-2; D is unresolved. The clonotype comes from a human donor with T large granular lymphocyte leukemia. Some clones in this sample may be carry-over from other donors' samples. The sequenced material came from PBMCs. The DNA of the CDR3 is TGCGCCAGCAGAGCGCAGGTCGCTGCTAGCTATGGCTACACCTTC. It encodes CASRAQVAASYGYTF.